The clone carrying this T cell receptor (beta chain) was counted a few times. A J-beta primer mix and a sample-barcoded 5' primer were used in a second PCR of roughly 6 to 11 cycles. TCRdb used MiXCR to reprocess the 5' RACE reads, holding one entry per CDR3 protein. The sample has 660,000 or so distinct CDR3 sequences, approximately 50% seen once. The record originates from a study of blood T cells in healthy people across ages. CDR3 length: 11 residues. Trimming took 4 bases from V and 3 from J, leaving 5 bases between them. Germline V gene lookup returns CDR1 SQVTM and CDR2 ANQGSEA. The chain combines TRBV29-1 with TRBJ2-3; no clear D gene. The material sequenced was blood. The sequence was obtained from a man aged 55-75 years in good health. CDR3 nucleotide sequence: TGCAGCGTTGGGGCTACAGATACGCAGTATTTT. This translates into CSVGATDTQYF.